This entry lists 11 T cell receptor beta chains sequenced from one sample in a study of PD-L1 blockade in urothelial cancer. Time point of the sample: peripheral blood 6 weeks after treatment start. The method was immunoSEQ multiplex PCR; TCRdb's version includes in-frame clones alone and lacks a portion of them. The table has roughly 120,000 clones, around 88% seen once. Sample: PBMCs, taken around atezolizumab (anti-PD-L1) treatment. These TCRs come from a man aged 60-69 years with urothelial cancer.

V usage is TRBV30 and J usage is TRBJ1-4; 9 bases are shared with TRBD1. The V segment lost 1 base and the J segment 7 bases; nucleotides outside the gene matches: 10. The CDR3 has 16 amino acids. Germline V gene data show CDR1 as GTSNPN and CDR2 as SVGIG (reference sequence). The CDR3 coding sequence is TGTGCCTGGAGTGCCAGACTGGGACAGGGTAGTGAAAAACTGTTTTTT. Encoded protein: CAWSARLGQGSEKLFF.

The chain employs TRBV6-6 and TRBJ2-7; 8 nucleotides match TRBD2. Germline V gene sequence: CDR1 MNHNY, CDR2 SVGAGI (reference sequence). The CDR3 spans 14 residues. V was pared by 5 bases and J by 5 bases, with 8 bases of the junction left unmatched. This CDR3 is CASSPGLDIHEQYF. The CDR3 bases are TGTGCCAGCAGTCCGGGACTAGACATCCACGAGCAGTACTTC.

The gene calls are TRBV7-3 and TRBJ2-3; 13 bases fit TRBD2. This CDR3 spans 16 amino acids. The V gene's germline CDR1 is SGHTA and CDR2 FQGTGA. J gave up 2 bases and V 4 bases, and 3 bases lay outside the gene matches. The CDR3 loop is CASSSGLAGATDTQYF. Written as DNA, the CDR3 is TGTGCCAGCAGCTCCGGACTAGCGGGGGCCACAGATACGCAGTATTTT.

The rearrangement joins TRBV27 to TRBJ2-4; 7 bases fit TRBD1. The CDR3 spans 14 residues. The germline CDR1 and CDR2 sequences are MNHEY and SMNVEV (reference sequence). J gave up 7 bases and V 5 bases, and 8 bases lay outside the gene matches. CDR3 bases: TGTGCCAGCAGTGTGACAGGGCTGTCGAACATTCAGTACTTC. Amino acid sequence: CASSVTGLSNIQYF.

Only a few counts were recorded for this clone. The chain couples TRBV19 to TRBJ1-2; 8 bases line up with TRBD1. The germline CDR1 and CDR2 sequences are LNHDA and SQIVND (reference sequence). The V segment lost 7 bases and the J segment 0 bases; nucleotides outside the gene matches: 19. CDR3 size: 19 residues. The CDR3: CASIPVDRDPLQSNYGYTF. The CDR3 DNA sequence: TGTGCCAGTATACCCGTGGACAGGGACCCTCTCCAGTCTAACTATGGCTACACCTTC.

This chain connects TRBV14 to TRBJ1-3; D possibly corresponds to TRBD1 (5 bases). This CDR3 region has 20 residues. The V gene lost 2 bases and the J gene lost 0 bases, with 23 bases spanning the gap. Germline V gene data show CDR1 as SGHDN and CDR2 as FVKESK. The CDR3 DNA reads as TGTGCCAGCAGCCAAAGAGGGCTCGGTGGGCGCGGGGGCTCTGGAAACACCATATATTTT. Amino acid sequence: CASSQRGLGGRGGSGNTIYF.

V usage is TRBV11-2 and J usage is TRBJ2-2; 10 nucleotides line up with TRBD2. Germline values: CDR1 SGHAT, CDR2 FQNNGV. This CDR3 spans 17 amino acids. Trimming cost V 0 bases and J 7 bases; bases outside gene matches: 8. The DNA of the CDR3 is TGTGCCAGCAGCTTAGAAGCTAGCGGGAGTTGGGTCGGGGAGCTGTTTTTT. As protein: CASSLEASGSWVGELFF.

The genes are TRBV7-6 and TRBJ1-4; tentatively, D is TRBD1 (5 bases). CDR1 SGHVS and CDR2 FNYEAQ come from the germline V gene. Trimming took off 5 bases at V and 5 bases at J, with 15 bases between the two ends. CDR3 length equals 15 residues. The CDR3 reads CASSPTRGGNEKLFF. The CDR3 DNA is TGTGCCAGCAGCCCCACTCGGGGGGGGAATGAAAAACTGTTTTTT. Full variable domain (remainder filled in from reference TRBV7-6 and TRBJ1-4): GAGVSQSPRYKVTKRGQDVALRCDPISGHVSLYWYRQALGQGPEFLTYFNYEAQQDKSGLPNDRFSAERPEGSISTLTIQRTEQRDSAMYRCASSPTRGGNEKLFFGSGTQLSVL.

The V call is TRBV5-1, the J call TRBJ2-2; TRBD2 might be the D (6 bases). The CDR3 sequence is 15 residues long. The germline V gene has CDR1 SGHRS and CDR2 YFSETQ. The V end lost 4 bases, the J end lost 1 base, and 11 bases lay between the germline ends. CDR3: CASSGRTKNTGELFF. Written as DNA, the CDR3 is TGCGCCAGCAGCGGCAGGACTAAGAACACCGGGGAGCTGTTTTTT.

The chain uses TRBV2 and TRBJ1-2; TRBD1 aligns across 7 bases. J lost 3 bases, V lost 10 bases, and 8 bases had no gene match. The CDR3 length is 13 residues. Looked up from germline, CDR1 is SNHLY and CDR2 is FYNNEI. The CDR3 protein is CATRLGTDYGYTF. The CDR3 coding sequence is TGTGCCACCCGGCTGGGGACAGACTATGGCTACACCTTC.

This clone was counted a few times. The rearrangement joins TRBV7-9 to TRBJ1-3; no clear D gene. V lost 5 bases, J lost 2 bases, and 7 bases lay in between. The germline gives CDR1 SEHNR, CDR2 FQNEAQ (reference sequence). The CDR3 is 13 residues long. DNA for the CDR3: TGTGCCAGCAGCCCGCTAGCTGGAAACACCATATATTTT. Amino acids: CASSPLAGNTIYF.